This T cell receptor (beta chain) was captured by sequencing in a study of cytomegalovirus exposure and HLA in healthy donors. With regard to this clone: Its target is unknown.

PCR employed 60 Vbeta and 13 Jbeta primers. Produced via immunoSEQ multiplex PCR; TCRdb's table is partial and in-frame only. Of under 200,000 clones detected, roughly 80% appear once; the ten largest clones hold about 1.3%. Study-wide results and limits: Excluded: some indistinguishable V segments such as TRBV6-2 and TRBV6-3. Accurate prediction of HLA-A and HLA-B alleles (for most subjects) was reportedly achieved from TCR beta sequences.

There are 18 residues in the CDR3. V shed 0 bases and J 1 base; nucleotides not matched to a gene: 12. In germline, CDR1 is SGHDN, CDR2 FVKESK. The chain carries TRBV14 and TRBJ2-7, with TRBD1 matching 7 bases. This sequence originates from a woman in her fifties or sixties in good health and CMV-seronegative. The sequenced sample consisted of PBMCs. CDR3 coding DNA: TGTGCCAGCAGCCAAGATATAGGCGGACAGGCCCCTTCCTACGAGCAGTACTTC. Translated, it gives CASSQDIGGQAPSYEQYF.